This T cell receptor (beta chain) is from a study of cytomegalovirus exposure and HLA in healthy donors. Study context: Within the Caucasian-associated ancestry cluster were around four fifths of the approximately 400 genotyped donors.

The J segment lost 5 bases and the V segment lost 1 base, leaving 9 bases of the junction unmatched. The CDR3 is 17 residues long. Germline assignment: CDR1 SGHTA and CDR2 FQGNSA. Nominal health characterized the donors when sampled, though unrecorded immune exposures were likely. The study ran its PCR with 60 Vbeta and 13 Jbeta primers. Profiled with immunoSEQ multiplex PCR; TCRdb holds only in-frame clones, not every one. The data show about 120,000 clones, 70% to 75% seen once. The gene calls are TRBV7-2 and TRBJ2-3; 10 bases fit TRBD2. This receptor was taken from a male donor in good health and CMV-seronegative. Sequencing used PBMCs. The CDR3 coding sequence is TGTGCCAGCAGCTTAGGCGGTAGCGGGGGGTTTAAAGATACGCAGTATTTT. Amino acids: CASSLGGSGGFKDTQYF.